Sequencing of this T cell receptor (beta chain) was carried out in a study of blood T cell repertoires in COVID-19. At the level of the study: Acute-phase and convalescent COVID-19 samples originated in the United States, Italy and Spain.

In the original processing: Using reference gene primer amplification, nucleated cell counts were estimated. Only in-frame clones appear in the TCRdb table, and some are missing; sequencing was by immunoSEQ multiplex PCR. The V and J calls and clone size were taken over from that table, and D and trimming were inferred from the DNA. The sample has 380,000 or so clones, over 75% seen once; the top ten hold about 1.5%. Recruits, aged roughly 18 to 95 years, lived in 24 US areas. This TCR was recovered from a man aged 30 to 39 who had recovered from COVID-19. Source material: PBMCs or T cells enriched from blood (not recorded which).

Here the CDR3 reads CASTYGGTITDTQYF. CDR3 nucleotide sequence: TGTGCCAGTACCTATGGGGGGACTATCACAGATACGCAGTATTTT. The rearrangement links TRBV19 to TRBJ2-3; TRBD2 aligns across 7 bases. CDR1 is LNHDA, CDR2 SQIVND, per germline (reference sequence). This CDR3 contains 15 residues. Trimming at V came to 7 bases and at J to 2 bases, leaving 9 bases not matched to a gene. Based on the CDR3 plus reference TRBV19 and TRBJ2-3, the full variable domain is DGGITQSPKYLFRKEGQNVTLSCEQNLNHDAMYWYRQDPGQGLRLIYYSQIVNDFQKGDIAEGYSVSREKKESFPLTVTSAQKNPTAFYLCASTYGGTITDTQYFGPGTRLTVL.